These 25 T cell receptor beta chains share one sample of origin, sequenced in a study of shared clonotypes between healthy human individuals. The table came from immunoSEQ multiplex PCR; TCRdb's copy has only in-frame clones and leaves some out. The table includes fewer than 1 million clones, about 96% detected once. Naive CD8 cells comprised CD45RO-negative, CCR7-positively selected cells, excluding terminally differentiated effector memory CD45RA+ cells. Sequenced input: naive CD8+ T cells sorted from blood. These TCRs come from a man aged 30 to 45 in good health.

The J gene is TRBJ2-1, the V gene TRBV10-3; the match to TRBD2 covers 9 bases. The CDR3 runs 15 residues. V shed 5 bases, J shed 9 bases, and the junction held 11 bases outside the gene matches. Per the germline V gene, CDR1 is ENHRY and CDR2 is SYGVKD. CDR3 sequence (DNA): TGTGCCATCAGTCCCCCTAGCGGGAACTACGGTGAGCAGTTCTTC. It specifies CAISPPSGNYGEQFF.

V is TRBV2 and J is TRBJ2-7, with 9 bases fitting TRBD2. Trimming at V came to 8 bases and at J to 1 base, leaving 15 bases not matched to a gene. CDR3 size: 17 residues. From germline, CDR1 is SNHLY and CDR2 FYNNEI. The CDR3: CASLIKAPSGTSYEQYF. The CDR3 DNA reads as TGTGCCAGCCTCATCAAAGCACCTAGCGGGACTTCCTACGAGCAGTACTTC.

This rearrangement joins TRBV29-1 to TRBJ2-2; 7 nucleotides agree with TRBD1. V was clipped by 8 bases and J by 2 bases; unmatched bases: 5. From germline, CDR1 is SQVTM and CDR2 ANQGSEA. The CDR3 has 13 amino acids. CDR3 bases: TGCAGCTCTGGGACAGAAAACACCGGGGAGCTGTTTTTT. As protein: CSSGTENTGELFF.

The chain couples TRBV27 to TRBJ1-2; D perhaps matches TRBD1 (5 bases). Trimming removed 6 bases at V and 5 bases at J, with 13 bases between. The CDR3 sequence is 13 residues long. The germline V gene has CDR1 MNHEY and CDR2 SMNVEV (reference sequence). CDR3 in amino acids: CASSEGSSYGYTF. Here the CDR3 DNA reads TGTGCCAGCAGCGAGGGGTCTTCGTATGGCTACACCTTC.

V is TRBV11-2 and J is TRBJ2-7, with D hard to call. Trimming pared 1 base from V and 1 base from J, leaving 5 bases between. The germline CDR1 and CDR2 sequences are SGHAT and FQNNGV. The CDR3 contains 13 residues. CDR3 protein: CASSLVGSYEQYF. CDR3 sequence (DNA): TGTGCCAGCAGCTTAGTCGGGTCCTACGAGCAGTACTTC.

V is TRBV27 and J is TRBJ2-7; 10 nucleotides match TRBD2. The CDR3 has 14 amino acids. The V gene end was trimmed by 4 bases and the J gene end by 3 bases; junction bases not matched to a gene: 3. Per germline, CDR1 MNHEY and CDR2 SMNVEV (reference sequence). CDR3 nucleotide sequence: TGTGCCAGCAGTTCACTAGCGGGGTTCTACGAGCAGTACTTC. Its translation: CASSSLAGFYEQYF.

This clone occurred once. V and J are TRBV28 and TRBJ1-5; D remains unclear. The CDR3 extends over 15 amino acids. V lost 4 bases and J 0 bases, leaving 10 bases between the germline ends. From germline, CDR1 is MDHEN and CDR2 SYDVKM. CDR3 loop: CASSSREDSNQPQHF. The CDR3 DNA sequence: TGTGCCAGCAGTTCCCGGGAGGATAGCAATCAGCCCCAGCATTTT.

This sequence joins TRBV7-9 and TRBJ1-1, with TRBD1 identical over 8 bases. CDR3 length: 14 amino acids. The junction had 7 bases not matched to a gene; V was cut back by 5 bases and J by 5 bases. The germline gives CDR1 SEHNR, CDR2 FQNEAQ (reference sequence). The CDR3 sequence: CASSDTGGRTEAFF. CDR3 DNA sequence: TGTGCCAGCAGCGATACAGGGGGAAGGACTGAAGCTTTCTTT. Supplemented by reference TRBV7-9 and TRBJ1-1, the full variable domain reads DTGVSQNPRHKITKRGQNVTFRCDPISEHNRLYWYRQTLGQGPEFLTYFQNEAQLEKSRLLSDRFSAERPKGSFSTLEIQRTEQGDSAMYLCASSDTGGRTEAFFGQGTRLTVV.

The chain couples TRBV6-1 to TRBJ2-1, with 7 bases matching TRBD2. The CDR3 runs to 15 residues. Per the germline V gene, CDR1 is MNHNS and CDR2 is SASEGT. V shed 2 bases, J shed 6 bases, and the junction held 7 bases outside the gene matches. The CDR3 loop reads CASSEWQREGNEQFF. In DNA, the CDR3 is TGTGCCAGCAGTGAATGGCAGCGGGAAGGCAATGAGCAGTTCTTC.

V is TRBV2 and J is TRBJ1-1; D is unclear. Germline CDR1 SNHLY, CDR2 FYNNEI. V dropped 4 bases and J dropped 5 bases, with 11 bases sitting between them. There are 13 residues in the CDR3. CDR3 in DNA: TGTGCCAGCAGTGCGGAGTCCGGTACTGAAGCTTTCTTT. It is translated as CASSAESGTEAFF.

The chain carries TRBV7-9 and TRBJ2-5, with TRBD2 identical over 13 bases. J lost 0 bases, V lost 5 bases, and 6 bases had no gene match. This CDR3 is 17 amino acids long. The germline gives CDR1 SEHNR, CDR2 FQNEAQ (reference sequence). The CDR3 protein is CASSAGTSGVYQETQYF. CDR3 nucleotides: TGTGCCAGCAGCGCCGGGACTAGCGGGGTCTACCAAGAGACCCAGTACTTC.

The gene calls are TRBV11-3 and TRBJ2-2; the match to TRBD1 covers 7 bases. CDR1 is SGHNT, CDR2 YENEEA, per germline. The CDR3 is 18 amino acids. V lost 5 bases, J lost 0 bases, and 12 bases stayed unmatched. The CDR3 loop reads CASSGRTGRETNTGELFF. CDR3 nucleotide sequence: TGTGCCAGCAGCGGACGGACAGGCAGGGAGACGAACACCGGGGAGCTGTTTTTT.

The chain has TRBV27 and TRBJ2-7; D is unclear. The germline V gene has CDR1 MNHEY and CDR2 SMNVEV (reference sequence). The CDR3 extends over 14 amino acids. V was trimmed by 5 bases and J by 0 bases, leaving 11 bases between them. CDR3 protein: CASSPFRLSYEQYF. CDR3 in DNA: TGTGCCAGCAGTCCTTTTCGACTCTCCTACGAGCAGTACTTC.

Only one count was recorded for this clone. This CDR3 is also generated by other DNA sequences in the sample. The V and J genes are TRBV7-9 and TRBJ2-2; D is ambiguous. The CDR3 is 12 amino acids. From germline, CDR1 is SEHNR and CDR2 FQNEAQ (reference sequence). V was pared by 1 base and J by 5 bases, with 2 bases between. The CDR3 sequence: CASSLGTGELFF. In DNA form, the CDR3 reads TGTGCCAGCAGCTTAGGAACCGGGGAGCTGTTTTTT.

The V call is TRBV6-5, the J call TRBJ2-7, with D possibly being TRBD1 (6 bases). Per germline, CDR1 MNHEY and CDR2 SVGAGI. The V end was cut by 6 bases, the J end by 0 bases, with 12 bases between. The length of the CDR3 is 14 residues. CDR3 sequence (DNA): TGTGCCAGCAGCCCGACAGGTAGCTCCTACGAGCAGTACTTC. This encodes CASSPTGSSYEQYF.

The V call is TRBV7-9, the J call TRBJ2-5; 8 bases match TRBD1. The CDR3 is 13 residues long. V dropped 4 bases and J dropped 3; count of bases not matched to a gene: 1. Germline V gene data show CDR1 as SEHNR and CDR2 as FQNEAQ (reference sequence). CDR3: CASSSGGEETQYF. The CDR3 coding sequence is TGTGCCAGCAGCTCAGGGGGCGAAGAGACCCAGTACTTC. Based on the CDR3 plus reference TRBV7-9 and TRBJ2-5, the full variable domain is DTGVSQNPRHKITKRGQNVTFRCDPISEHNRLYWYRQTLGQGPEFLTYFQNEAQLEKSRLLSDRFSAERPKGSFSTLEIQRTEQGDSAMYLCASSSGGEETQYFGPGTRLLVL.

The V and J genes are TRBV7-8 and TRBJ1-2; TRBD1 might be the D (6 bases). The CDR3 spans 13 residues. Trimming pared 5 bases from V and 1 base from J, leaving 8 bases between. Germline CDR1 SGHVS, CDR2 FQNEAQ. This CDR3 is CASSEDSNYGYTF. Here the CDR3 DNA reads TGTGCCAGCAGCGAGGACAGTAACTATGGCTACACCTTC.

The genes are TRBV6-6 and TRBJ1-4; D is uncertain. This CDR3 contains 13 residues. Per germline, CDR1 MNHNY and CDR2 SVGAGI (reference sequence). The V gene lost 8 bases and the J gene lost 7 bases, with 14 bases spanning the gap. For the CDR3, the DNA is TGTGCCAGCGGGGTAGAACGGGTTGAAAAACTGTTTTTT. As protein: CASGVERVEKLFF.

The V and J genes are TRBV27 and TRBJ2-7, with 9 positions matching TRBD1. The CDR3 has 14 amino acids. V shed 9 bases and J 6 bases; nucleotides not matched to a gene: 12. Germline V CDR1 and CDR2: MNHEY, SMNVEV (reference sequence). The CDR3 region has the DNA TGTGCCAGTACGGACAGGGGCGAACGGGGCGAGCAGTACTTC. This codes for CASTDRGERGEQYF.

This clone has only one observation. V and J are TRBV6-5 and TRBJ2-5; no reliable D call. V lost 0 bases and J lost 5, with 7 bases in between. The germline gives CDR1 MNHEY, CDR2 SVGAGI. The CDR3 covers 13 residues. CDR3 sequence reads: CASSYSKAETQYF. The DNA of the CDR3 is TGTGCCAGCAGTTACTCGAAAGCTGAGACCCAGTACTTC.

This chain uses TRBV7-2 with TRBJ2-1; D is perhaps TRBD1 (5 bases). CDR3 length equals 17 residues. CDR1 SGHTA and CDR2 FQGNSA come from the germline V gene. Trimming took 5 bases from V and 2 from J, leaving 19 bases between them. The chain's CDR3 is CASSARDRGGTYNEQFF. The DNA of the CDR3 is TGTGCCAGCAGCGCCCGAGACAGAGGTGGCACCTACAATGAGCAGTTCTTC. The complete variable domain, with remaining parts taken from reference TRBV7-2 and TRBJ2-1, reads GAGVSQSPSNKVTEKGKDVELRCDPISGHTALYWYRQSLGQGLEFLIYFQGNSAPDKSGLPSDRFSAERTGGSVSTLTIQRTQQEDSAVYLCASSARDRGGTYNEQFFGPGTRLTVL.

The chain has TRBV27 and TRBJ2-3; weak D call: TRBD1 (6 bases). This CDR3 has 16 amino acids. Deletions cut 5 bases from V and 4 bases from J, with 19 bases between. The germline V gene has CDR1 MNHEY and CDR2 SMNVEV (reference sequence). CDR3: CASSPSRVGGPDTQYF. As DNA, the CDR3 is TGTGCCAGCAGTCCCTCCAGGGTTGGGGGCCCAGATACGCAGTATTTT.

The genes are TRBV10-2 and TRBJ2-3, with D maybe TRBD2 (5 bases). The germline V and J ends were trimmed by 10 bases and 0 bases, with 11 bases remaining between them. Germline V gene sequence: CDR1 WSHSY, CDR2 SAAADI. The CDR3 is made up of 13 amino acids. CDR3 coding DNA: TGCGCCACCCACGGCGGGAGCACAGATACGCAGTATTTT. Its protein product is CATHGGSTDTQYF.

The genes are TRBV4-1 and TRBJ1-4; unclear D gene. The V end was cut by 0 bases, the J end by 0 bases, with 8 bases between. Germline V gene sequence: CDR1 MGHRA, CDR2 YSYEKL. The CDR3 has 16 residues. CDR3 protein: CASSQDYMATNEKLFF. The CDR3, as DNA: TGCGCCAGCAGCCAAGATTACATGGCAACTAATGAAAAACTGTTTTTT.

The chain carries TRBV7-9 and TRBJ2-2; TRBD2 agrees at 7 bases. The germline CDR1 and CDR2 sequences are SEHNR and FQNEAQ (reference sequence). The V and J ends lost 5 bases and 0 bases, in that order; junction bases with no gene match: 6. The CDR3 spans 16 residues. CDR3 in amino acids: CASSLTGTTNTGELFF. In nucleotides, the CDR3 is TGTGCCAGCAGCCTAACCGGGACTACGAACACCGGGGAGCTGTTTTTT.